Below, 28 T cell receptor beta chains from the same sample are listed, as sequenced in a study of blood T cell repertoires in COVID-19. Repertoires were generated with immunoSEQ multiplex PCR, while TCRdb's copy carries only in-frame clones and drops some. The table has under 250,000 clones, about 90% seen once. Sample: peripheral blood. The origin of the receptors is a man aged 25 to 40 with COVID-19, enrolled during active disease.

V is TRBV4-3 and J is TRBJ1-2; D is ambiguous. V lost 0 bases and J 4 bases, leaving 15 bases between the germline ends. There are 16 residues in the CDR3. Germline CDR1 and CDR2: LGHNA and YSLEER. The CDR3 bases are TGCGCCAGCAGCCAAGATTTGGGTCGGGGTCCCTATGGCTACACCTTC. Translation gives CASSQDLGRGPYGYTF.

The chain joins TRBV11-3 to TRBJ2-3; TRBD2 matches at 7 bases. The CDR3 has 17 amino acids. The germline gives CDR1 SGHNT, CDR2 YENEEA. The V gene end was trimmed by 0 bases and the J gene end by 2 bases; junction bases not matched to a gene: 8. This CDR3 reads CASSLDGAGRATDTQYF. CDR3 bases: TGTGCCAGCAGCTTAGACGGGGCAGGGAGGGCCACAGATACGCAGTATTTT.

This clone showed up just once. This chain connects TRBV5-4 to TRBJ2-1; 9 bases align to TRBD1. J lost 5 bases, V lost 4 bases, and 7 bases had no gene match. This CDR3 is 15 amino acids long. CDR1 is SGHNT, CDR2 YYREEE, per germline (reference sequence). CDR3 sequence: CASSLGQGRDNEQFF. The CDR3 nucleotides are TGTGCCAGCAGCCTGGGACAGGGACGGGACAATGAGCAGTTCTTC.

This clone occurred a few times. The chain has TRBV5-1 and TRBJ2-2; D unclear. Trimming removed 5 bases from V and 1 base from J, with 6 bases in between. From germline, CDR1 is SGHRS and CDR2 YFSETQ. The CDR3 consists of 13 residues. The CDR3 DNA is TGCGCCAGCAGGGCAGGGAACACCGGGGAGCTGTTTTTT. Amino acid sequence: CASRAGNTGELFF.

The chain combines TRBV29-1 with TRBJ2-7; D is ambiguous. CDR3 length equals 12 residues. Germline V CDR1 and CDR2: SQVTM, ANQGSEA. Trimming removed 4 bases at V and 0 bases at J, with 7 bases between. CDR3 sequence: CSVVPSSYEQYF. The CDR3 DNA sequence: TGCAGCGTTGTTCCGAGCTCCTACGAGCAGTACTTC.

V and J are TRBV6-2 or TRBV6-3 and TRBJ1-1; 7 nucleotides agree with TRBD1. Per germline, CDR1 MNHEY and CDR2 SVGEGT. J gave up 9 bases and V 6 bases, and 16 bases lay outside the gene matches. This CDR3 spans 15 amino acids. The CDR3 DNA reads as TGTGCCAGCAGCCCCCCGGGACAGAGCTCCGCAAAAGCTTTCTTT. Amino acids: CASSPPGQSSAKAFF.

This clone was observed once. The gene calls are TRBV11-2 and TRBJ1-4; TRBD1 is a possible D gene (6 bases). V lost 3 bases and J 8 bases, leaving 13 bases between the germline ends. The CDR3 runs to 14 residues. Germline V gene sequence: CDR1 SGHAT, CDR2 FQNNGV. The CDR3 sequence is CASSFSGGQEKLFF. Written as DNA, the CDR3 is TGTGCCAGCAGCTTTTCGGGGGGCCAGGAAAAACTGTTTTTT.

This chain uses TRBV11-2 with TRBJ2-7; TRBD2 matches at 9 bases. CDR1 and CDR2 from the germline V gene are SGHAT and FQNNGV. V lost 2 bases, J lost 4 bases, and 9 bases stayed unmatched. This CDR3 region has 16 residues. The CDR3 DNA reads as TGTGCCAGCAGCTTATTGCCTAGCGGGACTCAATACGAGCAGTACTTC. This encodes CASSLLPSGTQYEQYF. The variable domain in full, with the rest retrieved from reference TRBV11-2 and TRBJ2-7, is EAGVAQSPRYKIIEKRQSVAFWCNPISGHATLYWYQQILGQGPKLLIQFQNNGVVDDSQLPKDRFSAERLKGVDSTLKIQPAKLEDSAVYLCASSLLPSGTQYEQYFGPGTRLTVT.

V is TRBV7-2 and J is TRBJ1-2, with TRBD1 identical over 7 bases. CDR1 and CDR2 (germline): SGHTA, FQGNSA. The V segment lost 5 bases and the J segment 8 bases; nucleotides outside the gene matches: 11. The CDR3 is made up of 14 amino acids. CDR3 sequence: CASSGRGDRGGYTF. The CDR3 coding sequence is TGTGCCAGCAGCGGGAGAGGGGACAGAGGGGGCTACACCTTC. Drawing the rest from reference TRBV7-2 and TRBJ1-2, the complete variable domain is GAGVSQSPSNKVTEKGKDVELRCDPISGHTALYWYRQSLGQGLEFLIYFQGNSAPDKSGLPSDRFSAERTGGSVSTLTIQRTQQEDSAVYLCASSGRGDRGGYTFGSGTRLTVV.

This CDR3 is CASSLTAGMNNGELFF. DNA for the CDR3: TGTGCCAGCAGCTTAACAGCGGGGATGAATAACGGGGAGCTGTTTTTT. V usage is TRBV7-3 and J usage is TRBJ2-2; TRBD2 matches at 7 bases. With V trimmed by 0 bases and J by 7 bases, 8 bases remained unmatched. Germline V CDR1 and CDR2: SGHTA, FQGTGA. This CDR3 is 16 amino acids long.

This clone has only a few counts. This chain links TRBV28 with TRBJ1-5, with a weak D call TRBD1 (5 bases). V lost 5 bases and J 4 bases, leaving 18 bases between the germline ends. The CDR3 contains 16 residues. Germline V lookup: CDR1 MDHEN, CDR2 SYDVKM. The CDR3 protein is CASSLKPPGWNQPQHF. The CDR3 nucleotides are TGTGCCAGCAGTCTCAAACCTCCAGGGTGGAATCAGCCCCAGCATTTT.

The CDR3 sequence is CATSDPRGARVGEQFF. The CDR3, as DNA: TGTGCCACCAGTGATCCCCGGGGGGCGCGGGTGGGTGAGCAGTTCTTC. This rearrangement joins TRBV24-1 to TRBJ2-1, with D perhaps TRBD2 (7 bases). The V gene's germline CDR1 is KGHDR and CDR2 SFDVKD. CDR3 length: 16 residues. V lost 3 bases and J lost 9, with 20 bases in between.

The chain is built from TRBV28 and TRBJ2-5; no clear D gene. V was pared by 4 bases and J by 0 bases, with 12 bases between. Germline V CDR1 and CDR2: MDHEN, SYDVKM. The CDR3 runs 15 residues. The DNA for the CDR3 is TGTGCCAGCAGTTCTGGCGGTGGTAACCAAGAGACCCAGTACTTC. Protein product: CASSSGGGNQETQYF.

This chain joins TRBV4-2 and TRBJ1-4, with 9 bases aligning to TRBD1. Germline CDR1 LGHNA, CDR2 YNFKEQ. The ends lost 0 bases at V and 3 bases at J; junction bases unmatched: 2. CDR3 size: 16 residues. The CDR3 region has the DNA TGTGCCAGCAGCCAAGAACAGGGGGCGTCTAATGAAAAACTGTTTTTT. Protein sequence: CASSQEQGASNEKLFF.

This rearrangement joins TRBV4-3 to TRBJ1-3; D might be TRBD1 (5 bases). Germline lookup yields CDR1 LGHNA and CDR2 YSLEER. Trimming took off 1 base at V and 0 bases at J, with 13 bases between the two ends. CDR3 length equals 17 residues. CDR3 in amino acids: CASSQARGSGSGNTIYF. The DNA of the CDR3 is TGCGCCAGCAGCCAAGCGCGGGGCAGCGGCTCTGGAAACACCATATATTTT.

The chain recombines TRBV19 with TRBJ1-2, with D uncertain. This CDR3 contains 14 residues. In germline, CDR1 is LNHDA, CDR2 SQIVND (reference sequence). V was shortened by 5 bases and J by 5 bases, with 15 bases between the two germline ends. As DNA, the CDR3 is TGTGCCAGTAGTGTTTTGGGCGAGTTATATGGCTACACCTTC. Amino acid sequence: CASSVLGELYGYTF.

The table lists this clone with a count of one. This CDR3 is CAFAGASGRSTGELFF. CDR3 sequence (DNA): TGTGCCTTTGCGGGGGCCTCCGGACGGTCCACCGGGGAGCTGTTTTTT. V gene TRBV10-3 combines with J gene TRBJ2-2; weak D call: TRBD2 (7 bases). Germline V lookup: CDR1 ENHRY, CDR2 SYGVKD. Trimming left V 11 bases short and J 4 bases short, with 23 bases between. The CDR3 sequence is 16 residues long.

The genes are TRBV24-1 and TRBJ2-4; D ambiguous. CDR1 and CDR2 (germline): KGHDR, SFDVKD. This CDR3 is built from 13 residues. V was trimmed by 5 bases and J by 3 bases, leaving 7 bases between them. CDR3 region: CATSVGDKNIQYF. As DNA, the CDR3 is TGTGCCACCAGTGTGGGCGACAAAAACATTCAGTACTTC.

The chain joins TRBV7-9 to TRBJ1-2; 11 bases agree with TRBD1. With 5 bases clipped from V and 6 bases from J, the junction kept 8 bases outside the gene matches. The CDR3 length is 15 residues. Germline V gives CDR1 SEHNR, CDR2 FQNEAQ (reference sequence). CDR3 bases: TGTGCCAGCAGCCCTGGACAGGGGGCGCGGGATGGCTACACCTTC. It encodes CASSPGQGARDGYTF. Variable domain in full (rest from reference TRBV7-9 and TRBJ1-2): DTGVSQNPRHKITKRGQNVTFRCDPISEHNRLYWYRQTLGQGPEFLTYFQNEAQLEKSRLLSDRFSAERPKGSFSTLEIQRTEQGDSAMYLCASSPGQGARDGYTFGSGTRLTVV.

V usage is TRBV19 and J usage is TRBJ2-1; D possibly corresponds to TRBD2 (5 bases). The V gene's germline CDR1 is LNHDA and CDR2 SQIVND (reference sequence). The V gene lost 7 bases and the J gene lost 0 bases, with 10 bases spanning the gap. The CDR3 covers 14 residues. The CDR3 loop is CASMGGSSYNEQFF. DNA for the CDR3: TGTGCCAGTATGGGTGGGAGCTCCTACAATGAGCAGTTCTTC.

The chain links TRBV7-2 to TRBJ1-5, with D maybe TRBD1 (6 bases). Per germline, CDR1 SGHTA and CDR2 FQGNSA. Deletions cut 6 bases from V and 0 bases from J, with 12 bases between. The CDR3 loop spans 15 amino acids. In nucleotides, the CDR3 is TGTGCCAGCAGAACTACAGGGCTTAGCAATCAGCCCCAGCATTTT. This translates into CASRTTGLSNQPQHF.

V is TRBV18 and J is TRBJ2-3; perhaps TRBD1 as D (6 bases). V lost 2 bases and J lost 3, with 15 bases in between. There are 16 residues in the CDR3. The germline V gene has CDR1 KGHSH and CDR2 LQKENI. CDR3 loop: CASSPSLGAGTDTQYF. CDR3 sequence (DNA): TGTGCCAGCTCACCATCGCTGGGGGCAGGAACAGATACGCAGTATTTT.

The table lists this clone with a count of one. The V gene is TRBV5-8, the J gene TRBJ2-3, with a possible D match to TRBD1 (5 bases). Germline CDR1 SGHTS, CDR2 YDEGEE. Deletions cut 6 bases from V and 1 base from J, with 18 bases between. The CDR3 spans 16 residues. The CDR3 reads CASTVGLGYGTDTQYF. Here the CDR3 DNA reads TGTGCCAGCACCGTGGGGCTGGGATACGGCACAGATACGCAGTATTTT.

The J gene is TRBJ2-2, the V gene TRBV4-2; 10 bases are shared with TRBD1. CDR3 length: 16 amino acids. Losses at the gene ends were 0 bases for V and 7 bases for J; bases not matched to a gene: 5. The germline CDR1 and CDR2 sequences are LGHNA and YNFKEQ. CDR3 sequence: CASSQEGTGAIGELFF. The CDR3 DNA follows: TGTGCCAGCAGCCAAGAAGGGACAGGGGCCATCGGGGAGCTGTTTTTT.

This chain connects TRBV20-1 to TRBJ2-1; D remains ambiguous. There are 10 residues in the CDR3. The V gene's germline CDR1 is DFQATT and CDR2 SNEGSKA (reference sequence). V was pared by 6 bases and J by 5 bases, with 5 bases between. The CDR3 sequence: CSAHNNEQFF. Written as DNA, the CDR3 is TGCAGTGCCCACAACAATGAGCAGTTCTTC.

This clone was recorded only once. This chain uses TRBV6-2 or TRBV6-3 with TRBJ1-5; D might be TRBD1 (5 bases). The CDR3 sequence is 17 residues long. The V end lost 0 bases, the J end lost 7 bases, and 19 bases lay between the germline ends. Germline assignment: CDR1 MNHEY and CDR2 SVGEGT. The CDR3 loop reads CASSYSTLAGLQQPQHF. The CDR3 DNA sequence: TGTGCCAGCAGTTACTCGACGTTAGCAGGGTTGCAGCAGCCCCAGCATTTT.

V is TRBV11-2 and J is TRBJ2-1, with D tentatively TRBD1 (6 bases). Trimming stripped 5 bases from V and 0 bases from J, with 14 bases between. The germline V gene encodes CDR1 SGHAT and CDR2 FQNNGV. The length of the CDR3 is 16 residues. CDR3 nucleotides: TGTGCCAGCAGCACCGGACAGTGGAGCTCCTACAATGAGCAGTTCTTC. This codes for CASSTGQWSSYNEQFF.

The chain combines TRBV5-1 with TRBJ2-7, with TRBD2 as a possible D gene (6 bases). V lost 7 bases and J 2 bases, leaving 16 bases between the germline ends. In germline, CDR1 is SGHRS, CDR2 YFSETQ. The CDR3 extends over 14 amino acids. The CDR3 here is CASAEPGLTYEQYF. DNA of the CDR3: TGCGCCAGCGCGGAGCCGGGACTGACCTACGAGCAGTACTTC.